This entry lists 21 T cell receptor beta chains sequenced from one sample in a study of beta chain features in type 1 diabetes. Every bit of the isolated RNA underwent reverse transcription, so sequencing read expressed TCRB transcripts. Libraries were prepared by immunoSEQ multiplex PCR; TCRdb keeps only in-frame clonotypes and omits some of them. Of around 340,000 clones listed, around 19% were seen once; the top ten hold 0.044%. The sequenced sample was naive CD4+ T cells from blood. The receptors originated from a woman aged 18-29 years in good health.

The chain joins TRBV7-9 to TRBJ2-3; no firm D call. Between the trimmed V and J ends, which lost 0 bases and 3 bases, there was a span of 10 bases. The CDR3 is 15 amino acids. Germline values: CDR1 SEHNR, CDR2 FQNEAQ (reference sequence). CDR3: CASSLAARLTDTQYF. The CDR3 region has the DNA TGTGCCAGCAGCTTAGCGGCTCGTTTGACAGATACGCAGTATTTT.

The chain links TRBV25-1 to TRBJ1-1; no reliable D call. The germline V gene encodes CDR1 MGHDK and CDR2 SYGVNS. V dropped 7 bases and J dropped 1 base, with 4 bases sitting between them. The CDR3 loop spans 11 amino acids. CDR3 loop: CASMRNTEAFF. CDR3 DNA: TGTGCCAGCATGAGGAACACTGAAGCTTTCTTT.

This sequence joins TRBV6-1 and TRBJ2-5; TRBD2 is a possible D gene (6 bases). There are 15 residues in the CDR3. Germline V gene lookup returns CDR1 MNHNS and CDR2 SASEGT. The ends were cut back, 0 bases at V and 5 bases at J, with 13 bases in the middle. CDR3 loop: CASSEARHREETQYF. CDR3 DNA sequence: TGTGCCAGCAGTGAAGCCCGACACCGGGAGGAGACCCAGTACTTC.

This clone was picked up a small number of times. The chain employs TRBV4-1 and TRBJ2-7, with 12 nucleotides matching TRBD2. This CDR3 is built from 15 residues. CDR1 and CDR2 (germline): MGHRA, YSYEKL. V shed 4 bases and J 4 bases; nucleotides not matched to a gene: 5. The CDR3 loop is CASSLGTSGRYEQYF. The CDR3 DNA reads as TGCGCCAGCAGCCTGGGGACTAGCGGGCGATACGAGCAGTACTTC.

This chain connects TRBV5-1 to TRBJ2-1; D gene uncertain. The CDR3 contains 13 residues. V was clipped by 2 bases and J by 8 bases, with 11 bases between them. The V gene's germline CDR1 is SGHRS and CDR2 YFSETQ. CDR3 sequence: CASSLEEVYEQFF. The CDR3 DNA reads as TGCGCCAGCAGCTTAGAGGAAGTCTATGAGCAGTTCTTC.

This clone occurred a few times. This chain links TRBV7-9 with TRBJ1-1; 10 bases fit TRBD1. The V and J ends lost 3 bases and 1 base, in that order; junction bases with no gene match: 5. The CDR3 is 16 amino acids. Germline CDR1 SEHNR, CDR2 FQNEAQ (reference sequence). This CDR3 is CASSFGDRGPNTEAFF. DNA of the CDR3: TGTGCCAGCAGCTTTGGGGACAGGGGACCGAACACTGAAGCTTTCTTT.

This chain joins TRBV5-1 and TRBJ2-5; D possibly corresponds to TRBD2 (6 bases). Per the germline V gene, CDR1 is SGHRS and CDR2 is YFSETQ. V shed 0 bases and J shed 4 bases, with 10 bases lying between them. The CDR3 length is 14 residues. Here the CDR3 reads CASSLGGVLETQYF. CDR3 nucleotide sequence: TGCGCCAGCAGCTTGGGCGGGGTTCTAGAGACCCAGTACTTC.

Only a few counts were recorded for this clone. The CDR3 sequence: CASSQQDQETQYF. CDR3 nucleotide sequence: TGTGCCAGCAGTCAACAGGATCAAGAGACCCAGTACTTC. The gene calls are TRBV28 and TRBJ2-5; TRBD1 might be the D (5 bases). Germline V lookup: CDR1 MDHEN, CDR2 SYDVKM. Trimming removed 5 bases from V and 2 bases from J, with 9 bases in between. This CDR3 comprises 13 residues. The full variable domain, rest sourced from reference TRBV28 and TRBJ2-5, is DVKVTQSSRYLVKRTGEKVFLECVQDMDHENMFWYRQDPGLGLRLIYFSYDVKMKEKGDIPEGYSVSREKKERFSLILESASTNQTSMYLCASSQQDQETQYFGPGTRLLVL.

This clone is a singleton in its sample. The chain couples TRBV18 to TRBJ1-5; D gene ambiguous. This CDR3 region has 15 residues. Germline V CDR1 and CDR2: KGHSH, LQKENI. Trimming removed 3 bases at V and 0 bases at J, with 9 bases between. CDR3 sequence reads: CASSPGEYSNQPQHF. In DNA, the CDR3 is TGTGCCAGCTCACCGGGCGAATATAGCAATCAGCCCCAGCATTTT. Variable domain in full (rest from reference TRBV18 and TRBJ1-5): NAGVMQNPRHLVRRRGQEARLRCSPMKGHSHVYWYRQLPEEGLKFMVYLQKENIIDESGMPKERFSAEFPKEGPSILRIQQVVRGDSAAYFCASSPGEYSNQPQHFGDGTRLSIL.

This clone came up a few times. J is TRBJ2-1 and V is TRBV30; 9 bases match TRBD1. Germline loops: CDR1 GTSNPN, CDR2 SVGIG (reference sequence). The CDR3 runs 14 residues. After removal of 7 bases from V and 7 bases from J, the junction contained 11 bases not matched to a gene. The DNA for the CDR3 is TGTGCCTACGCCGGGACAGGGTTTTTAAATGAGCAGTTCTTC. This encodes CAYAGTGFLNEQFF.

This chain connects TRBV13 to TRBJ2-5, with 10 bases that match TRBD1. The junction had 5 bases not matched to a gene; V was cut back by 5 bases and J by 2 bases. The CDR3 is 15 residues long. Germline loops: CDR1 PRHDT, CDR2 FYEKMQ (reference sequence). The CDR3 loop is CASSRDRGGQETQYF. The CDR3 DNA follows: TGTGCCAGCAGCAGGGACAGGGGAGGTCAAGAGACCCAGTACTTC.

In DNA, the CDR3 is TGTGCCATCAGTGGGGGACAGACCTACGAGCAGTACTTC. Translated, it gives CAISGGQTYEQYF. The chain couples TRBV10-3 to TRBJ2-7; 7 positions agree with TRBD1. V dropped 4 bases and J dropped 2; count of bases not matched to a gene: 2. The CDR3 has 13 residues. Germline CDR1 reads ENHRY; CDR2 reads SYGVKD.

This sequence joins TRBV5-1 and TRBJ1-2, with 7 nucleotides matching TRBD1. Germline CDR1 and CDR2: SGHRS and YFSETQ. The CDR3 is 12 residues long. The V segment lost 2 bases and the J segment 6 bases; nucleotides outside the gene matches: 1. The CDR3 bases are TGCGCCAGCAGCTTCCAGGGGGATGGCTACACCTTC. It codes for CASSFQGDGYTF. Full variable domain (rest looked up from reference TRBV5-1 and TRBJ1-2): KAGVTQTPRYLIKTRGQQVTLSCSPISGHRSVSWYQQTPGQGLQFLFEYFSETQRNKGNFPGRFSGRQFSNSRSEMNVSTLELGDSALYLCASSFQGDGYTFGSGTRLTVV.

This clone has more than one count but fewer than ten. This rearrangement joins TRBV5-1 to TRBJ2-1; D possibly corresponds to TRBD1 (6 bases). Germline V gene sequence: CDR1 SGHRS, CDR2 YFSETQ. CDR3 length equals 13 residues. V was trimmed by 4 bases and J by 6 bases, leaving 11 bases between them. The CDR3 loop reads CASSVQQGNEQFF. As DNA, the CDR3 is TGCGCCAGCAGCGTCCAACAGGGCAATGAGCAGTTCTTC. Filled out from reference TRBV5-1 and TRBJ2-1, the complete variable domain reads KAGVTQTPRYLIKTRGQQVTLSCSPISGHRSVSWYQQTPGQGLQFLFEYFSETQRNKGNFPGRFSGRQFSNSRSEMNVSTLELGDSALYLCASSVQQGNEQFFGPGTRLTVL.

The chain carries TRBV20-1 and TRBJ2-3; the D is unclear. The CDR3 spans 11 residues. Trimming pared 7 bases from V and 1 base from J, leaving 6 bases between. CDR1 DFQATT and CDR2 SNEGSKA come from the germline V gene (reference sequence). In DNA form, the CDR3 reads TGCAGTGGGCTCCGCACAGATACGCAGTATTTT. Translating gives CSGLRTDTQYF.

This sequence joins TRBV30 and TRBJ2-7, with TRBD1 matching over 9 bases. CDR1 is GTSNPN and CDR2 is SVGIG in the germline V gene (reference sequence). CDR3 length: 13 amino acids. Trimming at V came to 3 bases and at J to 5 bases, leaving 5 bases not matched to a gene. The CDR3 nucleotides are TGTGCCTGGAGGACAGGGGGTAGTAACGAGCAGTACTTC. Translated, it gives CAWRTGGSNEQYF. Full variable domain (outside the CDR3, taken from reference TRBV30 and TRBJ2-7): SQTIHQWPATLVQPVGSPLSLECTVEGTSNPNLYWYRQAAGRGLQLLFYSVGIGQISSEVPQNLSASRPQDRQFILSSKKLLLSDSGFYLCAWRTGGSNEQYFGPGTRLTVT.

There are a few counts of this clone. The chain is built from TRBV10-3 and TRBJ2-1, with a weak D call TRBD2 (6 bases). Germline loops: CDR1 ENHRY, CDR2 SYGVKD. The V end was cut by 4 bases, the J end by 7 bases, with 11 bases between. The CDR3 has 13 amino acids. The CDR3 region has the DNA TGTGCCATCAGTGTAGACGGGACTAATGAGCAGTTCTTC. This gives the protein CAISVDGTNEQFF.

This rearrangement joins TRBV4-2 to TRBJ2-3, with 8 positions matching TRBD2. The CDR3 totals 16 residues. Unmatched junction bases numbered 4, after V lost 0 bases and J lost 2 bases. In germline, CDR1 is LGHNA, CDR2 YNFKEQ. For the CDR3, the DNA is TGTGCCAGCAGCCAAGACTCGGGAGGGGACACAGATACGCAGTATTTT. Residues: CASSQDSGGDTDTQYF.

The genes are TRBV5-1 and TRBJ2-7, with 8 positions matching TRBD2. This CDR3 region has 21 residues. Looked up from germline, CDR1 is SGHRS and CDR2 is YFSETQ. J was trimmed by 5 bases and V by 3 bases; bases with no gene match: 28. CDR3 DNA sequence: TGCGCCAGCAGCTCCCTCCGGTCGATAGCGGGAAAGCGAGGTGAAGGAAACGAGCAGTACTTC. Translated, it gives CASSSLRSIAGKRGEGNEQYF.

V gene TRBV2 combines with J gene TRBJ1-2, with D tentatively TRBD1 (5 bases). Germline-derived CDR1 and CDR2 are SNHLY and FYNNEI. The CDR3 runs 13 residues. V dropped 10 bases and J dropped 3 bases, with 15 bases sitting between them. The CDR3: CATQLGRDYGYTF. CDR3 nucleotides: TGTGCCACCCAACTGGGCAGGGACTATGGCTACACCTTC.

The chain has TRBV7-2 and TRBJ1-2, with 8 nucleotides matching TRBD1. This CDR3 has 13 amino acids. The V and J ends lost 5 bases and 10 bases, in that order; junction bases with no gene match: 9. Germline assignment: CDR1 SGHTA and CDR2 FQGNSA. The CDR3 DNA sequence: TGTGCCAGCAGCGCCGGACAGGGCAGAGTCTACACCTTC. Translating it yields CASSAGQGRVYTF.